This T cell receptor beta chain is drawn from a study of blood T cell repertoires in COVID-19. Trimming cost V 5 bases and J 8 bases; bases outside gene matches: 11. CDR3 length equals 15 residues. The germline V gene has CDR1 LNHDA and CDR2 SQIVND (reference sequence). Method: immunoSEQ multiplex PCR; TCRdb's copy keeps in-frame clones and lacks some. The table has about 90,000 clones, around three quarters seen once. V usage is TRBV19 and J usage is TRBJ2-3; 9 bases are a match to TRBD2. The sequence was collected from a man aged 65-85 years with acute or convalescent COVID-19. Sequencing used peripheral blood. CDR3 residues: CASSPLAGGRATQYF. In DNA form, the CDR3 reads TGTGCCAGTAGTCCACTAGCGGGTGGGCGGGCTACGCAGTATTTT.